This T cell receptor (beta chain) was sequenced during a study of shared clonotypes between healthy human individuals (TCRdb year 2020). For context, the study as a whole: Three men and a couple of women, aged 18 to 49 years, made up the cohort. For each donor, CD4 naive and CD4 memory were each run on three plates, CD8 naive on two plates, and CD8 memory on one plate. Per donor, leukapheresis produced somewhere between about 0.94 and 9.5 billion PBMCs. Libraries were prepared and TCR repertoires were sequenced by different laboratories using diverse techniques, in order to increase sequencing depth and limit assay-specific biases. The study deeply sequenced blood TCR repertoires of five healthy adults to estimate repertoire size and the extent of clonotype sharing between individuals.

TCR CDR3 regions were amplified from genomic DNA by multiplex PCR using the deep immunoSEQ assay. Extracted genomic DNA from each cell subset was distributed evenly across all wells of several immunoSEQ 96-well plates, and each plate was treated as a replicate. For sorted subsets, around 0.2 ug genomic DNA, equal to approximately 30,000 T cell genomes, was loaded into each replicate PCR. The purified libraries were quantified using a Qubit 3.0 fluorometer, sized with a Bioanalyzer 2100, and then quantified again using the KAPA Library Quantification kit. Each immunoSEQ 96-well plate was sequenced on its own single-read 150-cycle Illumina NextSeq 550 flow cell. In the original analysis: Because the immunoSEQ output held only junctional sequences and lacked quality scores, the filtering could not match the filtering applied to full-length reads. Sequences were annotated with PyIR, a Python wrapper for IgBLAST v1.9, and V/J genes and CDR3 were assigned using IMGT germline references. Reads were removed for weak V/J assignments (E-value above 1e-6), missing CDR3, stop codons, out-of-frame junctions, or ambiguous translated residues. A V3J clonotype was defined by an identical inferred V gene, J gene, and CDR3 amino acid sequence. The percentage overlap between two repertoires was calculated by dividing the number of shared unique clonotypes by the size of the smaller repertoire. RTK rarefaction, the Chao1 estimator, and Recon v2.1 estimates of unobserved clonotypes were used to assess repertoire richness. OLGA was used to compute generation probabilities for all TCRbeta clonotypes that the gDNA method yielded from a few donors. What TCRdb holds here is the immuneACCESS table cut down to in-frame rearrangements. Part of the clones is not present; checked against another copy, under half of the missing clones reflect an unresolved V gene, and the others are unexplained. The V and J calls and clone size are taken from that table; D and trimming were inferred from the DNA. Recorded for this sample are more than 500,000 clones; roughly 95% of them occurred a single time. The top ten constitute about 0.064% of the sample.

V loses 7 bases of germline sequence and J loses 2 bases, and the interval between the two ends is 12 bases. CDR1 and CDR2, looked up from the germline V gene, are MDHEN and SYDVKM. From the cysteine up to the phenylalanine, the CDR3 has a length of 15 residues. Kept here is only the CDR3 DNA, which spans 45 bases and is read in frame from base 1. As for this clone: Its target antigen remains unknown. The sample holds no much larger clone one base away, and base qualities are not on file.

Findings and caveats that apply to the study as a whole: Sampling was restricted to blood, and TCR repertoires in tissue are likely to differ from TCR repertoires in blood. Compared with non-shared clonotypes, clonotypes shared by all four sorted-subset donors had higher generation probabilities. Rarefaction of sorted-subset datasets indicated incomplete sequencing despite the large sequencing depth. Because the study included a small number of donors, the genetic and exposure-history diversity represented was limited. When several donors were compared, the shared fraction of clonotypes was roughly 5% for naive CD4, approximately 3.3% for naive CD8, 2% to 2.5% for memory CD4, and 0.4% for memory CD8. Pairwise subsampling indicated that sequencing depth was expected to affect the degree of clonotype sharing among donors. Estimated clonotype richness was generally larger for naive than for memory subsets.

The donors were healthy, HIV-negative adults who had no recently reported acute infections or vaccinations. Only Caucasian adults living in Nashville, Tennessee, USA were represented among the donors. Magnetic negative selection was used to enrich CD4+ T cells, after which naive cells were positively selected on CD45RA and the negative fraction became the memory subset. After blood collection by leukapheresis, PBMCs were isolated using Ficoll-Histopaque density gradient centrifugation and then cryopreserved in the vapor phase of liquid nitrogen. Purity and quantity of every magnetically sorted T cell population were checked by analytical flow cytometry. From each sorted fraction, genomic DNA was isolated and quantified by UV absorbance on a Nanodrop 2000c.

The specimen was naive CD4+ T cells sorted from blood. This specimen's cell subset or site label, interpreted: CD45RA+ positively selected. This receptor was identified in a woman in her twenties or thirties in good health. This chain joins TRBV28 to TRBJ2-6; the D gene cannot be named for sure. CDR3 reads: CASNEQGPGANVLTF. The DNA reads as follows: TGTGCCAGCAACGAGCAAGGTCCTGGGGCCAACGTCCTGACTTTC.